One and the same sample provided the 28 T cell receptor beta chains below, sequenced in a study of shared clonotypes between healthy human individuals. Assay: immunoSEQ multiplex PCR; the TCRdb copy retains only in-frame clones and omits some. This sample yields 1,500,000 or so clones, of which roughly 96% are seen a single time; approximately 1.1% belongs to the top ten. Sequenced input: naive CD4+ T cells sorted from blood. The sample's subset: CD45RA+ positively selected. The origin of the receptors is a man aged 25-45 years in good health.

The J gene is TRBJ2-7, the V gene TRBV27, with D hard to call. Trimming pared 6 bases from V and 5 bases from J, leaving 23 bases between. CDR1 and CDR2 (germline): MNHEY, SMNVEV (reference sequence). CDR3 length: 16 amino acids. The CDR3 loop is CASSTAKVLFSDEQYF. The CDR3 bases are TGTGCCAGCAGCACCGCCAAAGTTCTCTTTTCTGACGAGCAGTACTTC.

J is TRBJ2-3 and V is TRBV29-1, with D perhaps matching TRBD1 or TRBD2 (5 bases each). CDR3 length equals 13 residues. V gave up 6 bases and J gave up 2 bases, with 12 bases separating them. Germline loops: CDR1 SQVTM, CDR2 ANQGSEA. CDR3 sequence: CSVRGRTTDTQYF. DNA of the CDR3: TGCAGCGTGAGGGGACGGACCACAGATACGCAGTATTTT.

The chain's CDR3 is CASSLAQLSYEQYF. DNA for the CDR3: TGTGCCAGCAGCTTAGCGCAGCTCTCCTACGAGCAGTACTTC. V and J are TRBV7-8 and TRBJ2-7; D not certain. Looked up from germline, CDR1 is SGHVS and CDR2 is FQNEAQ. The V gene lost 0 bases and the J gene lost 0 bases, with 6 bases spanning the gap. CDR3 length: 14 amino acids.

This clone was found once. The V and J genes are TRBV18 and TRBJ1-2, with D tentatively TRBD1 (5 bases). The V gene's germline CDR1 is KGHSH and CDR2 LQKENI. The CDR3 is made up of 15 amino acids. The V and J ends lost 2 bases and 3 bases respectively, with 13 bases between them. The CDR3 reads CASSPIRDSYYGYTF. CDR3 coding DNA: TGTGCCAGCTCACCAATACGAGACAGCTACTATGGCTACACCTTC. Together with reference TRBV18 and TRBJ1-2, the CDR3 gives the full variable domain: NAGVMQNPRHLVRRRGQEARLRCSPMKGHSHVYWYRQLPEEGLKFMVYLQKENIIDESGMPKERFSAEFPKEGPSILRIQQVVRGDSAAYFCASSPIRDSYYGYTFGSGTRLTVV.

J is TRBJ2-7 and V is TRBV10-3, with TRBD2 matching over 10 bases. Germline CDR1 and CDR2: ENHRY and SYGVKD. The CDR3 covers 16 residues. The V and J ends lost 8 bases and 0 bases, in that order; junction bases with no gene match: 10. The CDR3 loop reads CAIRETTSGDSYEQYF. DNA of the CDR3: TGTGCCATCCGGGAAACTACTAGCGGGGACTCCTACGAGCAGTACTTC.

This clone was found once. The chain links TRBV29-1 to TRBJ1-1; D is uncertain. Trimming cost V 4 bases and J 0 bases, with 9 bases left between them. This CDR3 has 13 amino acids. The germline V gene has CDR1 SQVTM and CDR2 ANQGSEA. Written as DNA, the CDR3 is TGCAGCGTTGCTCTGGACCTGAACACTGAAGCTTTCTTT. Protein: CSVALDLNTEAFF.

This clone was recorded only once. The chain is built from TRBV28 and TRBJ2-7, with 8 bases aligning to TRBD2. The J segment lost 2 bases and the V segment lost 6 bases, leaving 12 bases of the junction unmatched. The CDR3 extends over 16 amino acids. CDR1 and CDR2 (germline): MDHEN, SYDVKM. The DNA for the CDR3 is TGTGCCAGCAGAAACCCCGGGAGGGGGGCAGCCTACGAGCAGTACTTC. Its translation is CASRNPGRGAAYEQYF. The complete variable domain, with remaining parts taken from reference TRBV28 and TRBJ2-7, reads DVKVTQSSRYLVKRTGEKVFLECVQDMDHENMFWYRQDPGLGLRLIYFSYDVKMKEKGDIPEGYSVSREKKERFSLILESASTNQTSMYLCASRNPGRGAAYEQYFGPGTRLTVT.

This CDR3 reads CASSLKPNSGANVLTF. Here the CDR3 DNA reads TGTGCCAGCAGCTTAAAGCCCAATTCTGGGGCCAACGTCCTGACTTTC. The chain recombines TRBV7-3 with TRBJ2-6; D gene uncertain. The CDR3 consists of 16 residues. Germline CDR1 is SGHTA and CDR2 is FQGTGA. Trimming left V 1 base short and J 1 base short, with 8 bases between.

The chain links TRBV5-4 to TRBJ2-7; 12 bases are shared with TRBD2. The CDR3 is 17 residues long. Germline values: CDR1 SGHNT, CDR2 YYREEE (reference sequence). V gave up 4 bases and J gave up 5 bases; unmatched junction bases: 13. CDR3 DNA: TGTGCCAGCAGCCTCAGGCTAGCGGGAGGGCCCGCGAACGAGCAGTACTTC. It is translated as CASSLRLAGGPANEQYF.

This chain uses TRBV6-5 with TRBJ1-1; TRBD1 matches at 8 bases. The CDR3 consists of 13 residues. The V and J ends lost 8 bases and 2 bases, in that order; junction bases with no gene match: 4. Germline loops: CDR1 MNHEY, CDR2 SVGAGI. The CDR3 sequence: CASSQGVNTEAFF. Written as DNA, the CDR3 is TGTGCCAGCTCACAGGGGGTAAACACTGAAGCTTTCTTT.

The chain joins TRBV6-5 to TRBJ2-1; no clear D gene. This CDR3 is built from 15 residues. Germline loops: CDR1 MNHEY, CDR2 SVGAGI. V was shortened by 6 bases and J by 6 bases, with 18 bases between the two germline ends. CDR3 region: CASSRNPYYFNEQFF. The CDR3 DNA is TGTGCCAGCAGCCGGAACCCCTACTACTTCAATGAGCAGTTCTTC.

CDR3 residues: CASSQLRGFSYEQYF. For the CDR3, the DNA is TGCGCCAGCAGCCAGCTTCGGGGTTTCTCCTACGAGCAGTACTTC. The chain employs TRBV4-3 and TRBJ2-7, with a possible D match to TRBD2 (5 bases). This CDR3 region has 15 residues. Germline assignment: CDR1 LGHNA and CDR2 YSLEER. The ends were cut back, 3 bases at V and 0 bases at J, with 12 bases in the middle.

This sequence joins TRBV6-1 and TRBJ1-2, with 10 nucleotides matching TRBD1. Germline CDR1 reads MNHNS; CDR2 reads SASEGT. CDR3 size: 14 residues. V dropped 6 bases and J dropped 3; count of bases not matched to a gene: 4. The CDR3 DNA follows: TGTGCCAGCAGGCTCGGGACAGGGGACTATGGCTACACCTTC. Translated, it gives CASRLGTGDYGYTF.

This CDR3 is CASSLEGQGNTEAFF. In DNA, the CDR3 is TGTGCCAGCAGCTTAGAAGGACAGGGTAACACTGAAGCTTTCTTT. The rearrangement uses TRBV7-9 and TRBJ1-1, with TRBD1 matching over 8 bases. In germline, CDR1 is SEHNR, CDR2 FQNEAQ (reference sequence). The CDR3 has 15 residues. V lost 1 base, J lost 2 bases, and 3 bases stayed unmatched.

This chain joins TRBV5-1 and TRBJ2-1; D is ambiguous. From germline, CDR1 is SGHRS and CDR2 YFSETQ. The CDR3 has 16 residues. The germline V and J ends were trimmed by 1 base and 0 bases, with 11 bases remaining between them. CDR3 coding DNA: TGCGCCAGCAGCTTGAGTGGGGTCCCCTCCTACAATGAGCAGTTCTTC. It specifies CASSLSGVPSYNEQFF. The full variable domain, its missing parts supplied by reference TRBV5-1 and TRBJ2-1, is KAGVTQTPRYLIKTRGQQVTLSCSPISGHRSVSWYQQTPGQGLQFLFEYFSETQRNKGNFPGRFSGRQFSNSRSEMNVSTLELGDSALYLCASSLSGVPSYNEQFFGPGTRLTVL.

The rearrangement links TRBV5-4 to TRBJ2-3; 7 bases map to TRBD2. V shed 4 bases, J shed 2 bases, and the junction held 7 bases outside the gene matches. The CDR3 runs to 15 residues. Germline V gene sequence: CDR1 SGHNT, CDR2 YYREEE (reference sequence). The CDR3 protein is CASSLPGLYTDTQYF. The CDR3 DNA sequence: TGTGCCAGCAGCCTCCCGGGACTATACACAGATACGCAGTATTTT.

The rearrangement links TRBV18 to TRBJ2-3; TRBD2 agrees at 15 bases. Trimming removed 3 bases from V and 2 bases from J; junction bases left unmatched: 9. The length of the CDR3 is 19 residues. Per germline, CDR1 KGHSH and CDR2 LQKENI. CDR3 sequence: CASSPPGTSGRIVTDTQYF. The DNA for the CDR3 is TGTGCCAGCTCACCTCCTGGGACTAGCGGGAGGATCGTCACAGATACGCAGTATTTT.

Of note for this clone: The sample has other DNA sequences that encode this CDR3 too. J is TRBJ2-3 and V is TRBV29-1; no clear D gene. This CDR3 is built from 12 residues. CDR1 and CDR2 (germline): SQVTM, ANQGSEA. V lost 2 bases and J 0 bases, leaving 3 bases between the germline ends. Here the CDR3 DNA reads TGCAGCGTTGAATTTAGCACAGATACGCAGTATTTT. Translation: CSVEFSTDTQYF.

The chain joins TRBV28 to TRBJ2-1, with 12 bases that match TRBD2. The CDR3 is 17 residues long. Germline V gene data show CDR1 as MDHEN and CDR2 as SYDVKM. V was pared by 8 bases and J by 9 bases, with 17 bases of the junction left unmatched. The CDR3 nucleotides are TGTGCCAGCCCCCCCAGGGCCGGACTAGCGGGATCGGGTGAGCAGTTCTTC. It yields the protein CASPPRAGLAGSGEQFF.

The table lists this clone with a few counts. This chain links TRBV19 with TRBJ1-2; the D gene is possibly TRBD1 (6 bases). Germline V gene sequence: CDR1 LNHDA, CDR2 SQIVND (reference sequence). The CDR3 extends over 13 amino acids. The V end was cut by 5 bases, the J end by 1 base, with 8 bases between. Here the CDR3 DNA reads TGTGCCAGTAGTTTACAGGGTAACTATGGCTACACCTTC. It encodes CASSLQGNYGYTF.

V is TRBV5-1 and J is TRBJ2-2; the D gene could be TRBD1 or TRBD2 (6 bases each). Per germline, CDR1 SGHRS and CDR2 YFSETQ. CDR3 length: 16 residues. Trimming took 2 bases from V and 6 from J, leaving 17 bases between them. CDR3 residues: CASSFARDGGSGELFF. The CDR3 nucleotides are TGCGCCAGCAGCTTTGCGCGGGACGGGGGCTCCGGGGAGCTGTTTTTT.

The chain has TRBV5-4 and TRBJ2-1, with D perhaps TRBD2 (6 bases). V lost 4 bases to trimming and J lost 7 bases, with 9 bases between them. Germline CDR1 is SGHNT and CDR2 is YYREEE (reference sequence). The CDR3 runs to 12 residues. The CDR3 reads CASSELANEQFF. The CDR3 DNA reads as TGTGCCAGCAGCGAACTAGCAAATGAGCAGTTCTTC.

The chain joins TRBV7-2 to TRBJ2-2; D unresolved. This CDR3 is built from 11 residues. Germline V CDR1 and CDR2: SGHTA, FQGNSA. V gave up 5 bases and J gave up 8 bases, with 6 bases separating them. CDR3 sequence (DNA): TGTGCCAGCAGCCCCGGAGGGGAGCTGTTTTTT. Protein sequence: CASSPGGELFF.

This clone is a singleton in its sample. At one end the junction does not follow the germline gene, possibly because of a read error. CDR3 in amino acids: CASSLDRFNEQFF. The CDR3 DNA reads as TGTGCTAGCAGCTTAGACAGGTTCAATGAGCAGTTCTTC. J is TRBJ2-1 and V is TRBV7-7, with D perhaps TRBD1 (6 bases). There are 13 residues in the CDR3. CDR1 is SSHAT, CDR2 FNYEAQ, per germline (reference sequence).

This chain connects TRBV5-4 to TRBJ2-3, with D possibly being TRBD2 (5 bases). The CDR3 runs to 13 residues. CDR1 is SGHNT, CDR2 YYREEE, per germline (reference sequence). The ends were cut back, 5 bases at V and 8 bases at J, with 15 bases in the middle. The CDR3 DNA follows: TGTGCCAGCAGGGACGGACTTGTGGGTACGCAGTATTTT. Translated: CASRDGLVGTQYF.

The chain combines TRBV19 with TRBJ2-5; TRBD2 aligns across 7 bases. V shed 3 bases, J shed 1 base, and the junction held 5 bases outside the gene matches. CDR1 and CDR2 (germline): LNHDA, SQIVND (reference sequence). The CDR3 is 15 residues long. CDR3 residues: CASSMGGSPQETQYF. For the CDR3, the DNA is TGTGCCAGTAGTATGGGGGGGAGCCCCCAAGAGACCCAGTACTTC.

The CDR3 reads CASSLVGIRDTQYF. The DNA of the CDR3 is TGTGCCAGCAGTTTAGTGGGGATTCGGGATACGCAGTATTTT. The V gene is TRBV27, the J gene TRBJ2-3; D gene unclear. V lost 2 bases and J lost 6, with 12 bases in between. Per germline, CDR1 MNHEY and CDR2 SMNVEV (reference sequence). This CDR3 region has 14 residues.

This clone was seen a few times. The genes are TRBV10-3 and TRBJ2-7; TRBD2 agrees at 8 bases. CDR3 length: 13 residues. After removal of 10 bases from V and 2 bases from J, the junction contained 7 bases not matched to a gene. CDR1 and CDR2 (germline): ENHRY, SYGVKD. DNA of the CDR3: TGTGCCACCTTAGCGGGATCTCCCTACGAGCAGTACTTC. The encoded protein is CATLAGSPYEQYF.